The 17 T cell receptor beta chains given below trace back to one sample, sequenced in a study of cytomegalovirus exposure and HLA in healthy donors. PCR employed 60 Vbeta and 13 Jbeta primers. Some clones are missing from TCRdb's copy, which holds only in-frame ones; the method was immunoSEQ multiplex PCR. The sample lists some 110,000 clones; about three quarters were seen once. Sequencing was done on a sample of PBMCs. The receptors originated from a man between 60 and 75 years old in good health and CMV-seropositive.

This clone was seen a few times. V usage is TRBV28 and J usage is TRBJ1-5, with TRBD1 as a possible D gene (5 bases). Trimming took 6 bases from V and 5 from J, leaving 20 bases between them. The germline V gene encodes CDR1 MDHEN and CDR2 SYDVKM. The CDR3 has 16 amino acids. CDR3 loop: CASSLAVWLGDQPQHF. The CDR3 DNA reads TGTGCCAGCAGCCTAGCGGTTTGGCTAGGGGATCAGCCCCAGCATTTT.

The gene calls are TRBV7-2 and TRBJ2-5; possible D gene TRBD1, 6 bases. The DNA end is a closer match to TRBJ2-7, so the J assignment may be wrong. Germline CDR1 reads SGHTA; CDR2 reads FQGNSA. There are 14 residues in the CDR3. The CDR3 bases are TGTGCCAGCAGCCCACGTAGGAGACAGGCCGAGCAGTACTTC. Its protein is CASSPRRRQAEQYF.

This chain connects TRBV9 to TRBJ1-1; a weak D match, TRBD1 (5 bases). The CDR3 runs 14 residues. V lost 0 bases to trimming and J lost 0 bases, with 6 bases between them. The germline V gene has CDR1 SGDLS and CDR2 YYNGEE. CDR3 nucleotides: TGTGCCAGCAGCGTAGGACAGTTGAACACTGAAGCTTTCTTT. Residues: CASSVGQLNTEAFF.

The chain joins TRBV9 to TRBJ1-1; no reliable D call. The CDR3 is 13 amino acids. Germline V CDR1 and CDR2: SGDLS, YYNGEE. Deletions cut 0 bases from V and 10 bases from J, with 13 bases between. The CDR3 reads CASSVALRERAFF. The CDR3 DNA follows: TGTGCCAGCAGCGTAGCTTTGAGGGAACGAGCTTTCTTT.

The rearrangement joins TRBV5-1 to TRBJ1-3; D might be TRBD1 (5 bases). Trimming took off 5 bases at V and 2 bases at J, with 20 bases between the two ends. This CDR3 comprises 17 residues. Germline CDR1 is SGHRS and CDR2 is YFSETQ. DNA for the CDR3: TGCGCCAGCAGTCTATCCCCTTCCCAGGGTGCTGGAAACACCATATATTTT. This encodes CASSLSPSQGAGNTIYF.

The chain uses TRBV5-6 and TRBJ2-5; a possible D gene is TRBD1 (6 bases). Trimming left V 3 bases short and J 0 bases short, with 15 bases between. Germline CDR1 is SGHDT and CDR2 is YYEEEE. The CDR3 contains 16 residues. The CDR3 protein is CASSWRRGQNQETQYF. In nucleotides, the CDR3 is TGTGCCAGCAGCTGGCGCCGAGGACAGAACCAAGAGACCCAGTACTTC.

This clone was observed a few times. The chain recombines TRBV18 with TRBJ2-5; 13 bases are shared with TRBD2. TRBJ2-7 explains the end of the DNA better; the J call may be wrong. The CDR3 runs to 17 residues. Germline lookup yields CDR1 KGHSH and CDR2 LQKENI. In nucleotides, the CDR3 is TGTGCCAGCTCATCGGGGACTAGCGGGGCCTCCATCTACGAGCAGTACTTC. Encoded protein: CASSSGTSGASIYEQYF.

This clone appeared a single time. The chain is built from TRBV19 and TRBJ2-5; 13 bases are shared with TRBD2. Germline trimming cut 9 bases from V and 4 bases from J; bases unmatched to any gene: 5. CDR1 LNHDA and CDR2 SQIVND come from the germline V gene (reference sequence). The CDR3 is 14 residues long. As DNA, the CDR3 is TGTGCCAGCAGACTAGCGGGGGGTGTAGAGACCCAGTACTTC. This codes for CASRLAGGVETQYF.

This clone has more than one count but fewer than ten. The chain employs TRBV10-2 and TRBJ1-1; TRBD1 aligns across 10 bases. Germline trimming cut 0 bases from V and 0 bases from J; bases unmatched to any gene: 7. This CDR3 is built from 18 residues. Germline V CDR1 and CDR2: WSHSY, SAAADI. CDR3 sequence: CASSESKRGQGMNTEAFF. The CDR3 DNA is TGCGCCAGCAGTGAGTCGAAACGGGGACAGGGGATGAACACTGAAGCTTTCTTT.

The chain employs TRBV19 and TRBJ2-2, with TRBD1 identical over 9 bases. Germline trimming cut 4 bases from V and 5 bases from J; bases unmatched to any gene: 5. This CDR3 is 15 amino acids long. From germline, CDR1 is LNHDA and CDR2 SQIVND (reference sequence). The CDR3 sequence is CASSTTGGGTGELFF. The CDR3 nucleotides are TGTGCCAGTAGTACAACAGGGGGCGGGACCGGGGAGCTGTTTTTT.

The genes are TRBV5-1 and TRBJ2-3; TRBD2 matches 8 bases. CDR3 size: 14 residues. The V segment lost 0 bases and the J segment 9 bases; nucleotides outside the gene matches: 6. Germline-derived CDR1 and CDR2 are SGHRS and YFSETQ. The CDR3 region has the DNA TGCGCCAGCAGCTTGGTGGTCGGGGGGGAAACGCAGTATTTT. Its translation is CASSLVVGGETQYF.

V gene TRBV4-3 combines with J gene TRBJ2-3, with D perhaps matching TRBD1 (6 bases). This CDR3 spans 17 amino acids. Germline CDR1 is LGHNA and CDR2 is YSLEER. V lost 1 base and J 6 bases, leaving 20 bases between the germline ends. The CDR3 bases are TGCGCCAGCAGCCAAGCTGCCCAGGGGCCTGGGCCGGATACGCAGTATTTT. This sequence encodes CASSQAAQGPGPDTQYF.

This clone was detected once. As DNA, the CDR3 is TGTGCCAGCAGCGTTCTCCAAGAGACCCAGTACTTC. This translates into CASSVLQETQYF. The genes are TRBV11-2 and TRBJ2-5; D remains ambiguous. In germline, CDR1 is SGHAT, CDR2 FQNNGV. The germline V and J ends were trimmed by 5 bases and 1 base, with 5 bases remaining between them. This CDR3 is built from 12 residues.

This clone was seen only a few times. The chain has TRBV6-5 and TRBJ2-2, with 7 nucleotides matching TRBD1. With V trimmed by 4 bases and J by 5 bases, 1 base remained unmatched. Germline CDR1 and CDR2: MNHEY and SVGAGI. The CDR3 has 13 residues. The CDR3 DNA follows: TGTGCCAGCAGTTCGACAGGGACCGGGGAGCTGTTTTTT. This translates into CASSSTGTGELFF.

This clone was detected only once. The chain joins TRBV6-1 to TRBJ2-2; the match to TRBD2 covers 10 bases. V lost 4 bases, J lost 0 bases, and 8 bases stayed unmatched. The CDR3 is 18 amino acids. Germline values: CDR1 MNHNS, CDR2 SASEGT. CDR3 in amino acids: CASSALVAGGPNTGELFF. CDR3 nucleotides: TGTGCCAGCAGTGCTTTAGTAGCGGGGGGACCGAACACCGGGGAGCTGTTTTTT.

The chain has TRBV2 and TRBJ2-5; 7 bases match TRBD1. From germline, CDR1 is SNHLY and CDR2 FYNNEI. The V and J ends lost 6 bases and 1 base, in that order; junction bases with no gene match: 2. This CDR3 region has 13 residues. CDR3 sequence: CASRQGTQETQYF. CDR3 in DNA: TGTGCCAGCAGACAGGGGACCCAAGAGACCCAGTACTTC.

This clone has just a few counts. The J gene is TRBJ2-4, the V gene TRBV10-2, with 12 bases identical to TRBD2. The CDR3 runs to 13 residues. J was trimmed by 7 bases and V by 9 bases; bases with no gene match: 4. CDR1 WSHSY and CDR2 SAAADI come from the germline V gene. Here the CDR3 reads CASRLAGENIQYF. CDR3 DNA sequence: TGCGCCAGTAGACTAGCGGGGGAGAACATTCAGTACTTC.